The 11 T cell receptor beta chains in this list originate from one sample, sequenced in a study of blood T cell repertoires in COVID-19. Clones were sequenced by immunoSEQ multiplex PCR, and TCRdb holds only the in-frame ones, with some missing. Of about 94,000 clones listed, under 90% are singletons. The sample consisted of peripheral blood. Receptor source: a human donor in a cohort sampled during active COVID-19.

The gene calls are TRBV18 and TRBJ2-5, with D possibly matching TRBD2 (5 bases). CDR1 is KGHSH and CDR2 is LQKENI in the germline V gene. The V end was cut by 9 bases, the J end by 2 bases, with 13 bases between. The CDR3 has 13 residues. As DNA, the CDR3 is TGTGCCAGTCAACTCAGCGGACAAGAGACCCAGTACTTC. This encodes CASQLSGQETQYF.

There are a few counts of this clone. V usage is TRBV7-9 and J usage is TRBJ1-2, with a possible D match to TRBD1 (5 bases). V lost 7 bases to trimming and J lost 10 bases, with 16 bases between them. The CDR3 runs to 12 residues. From germline, CDR1 is SEHNR and CDR2 FQNEAQ (reference sequence). The CDR3 DNA is TGTGCCAGCAACCCTGTCGGAGGGACCTACACCTTC. It encodes CASNPVGGTYTF.

V gene TRBV19 combines with J gene TRBJ2-7; 10 nucleotides agree with TRBD1. Trimming at V came to 4 bases and at J to 0 bases, leaving 0 bases not matched to a gene. Germline V gene data show CDR1 as LNHDA and CDR2 as SQIVND (reference sequence). This CDR3 region has 14 residues. DNA of the CDR3: TGTGCCAGTAGTAGGGACAGGGGCTCCTACGAGCAGTACTTC. It yields the protein CASSRDRGSYEQYF.

V and J are TRBV11-2 and TRBJ2-7; D uncertain. Germline CDR1 reads SGHAT; CDR2 reads FQNNGV. V lost 3 bases to trimming and J lost 1 base, with 10 bases between them. This CDR3 has 14 amino acids. This CDR3 reads CASSFQPRSYEQYF. The CDR3, as DNA: TGTGCCAGCAGCTTTCAACCGAGATCCTACGAGCAGTACTTC.

The chain has TRBV28 and TRBJ2-1, with D unresolved. Trimming removed 3 bases at V and 7 bases at J, with 4 bases between. This CDR3 contains 11 residues. Germline lookup yields CDR1 MDHEN and CDR2 SYDVKM. CDR3 sequence (DNA): TGTGCCAGCAGTTTGAGGAATGAGCAGTTCTTC. This sequence encodes CASSLRNEQFF.

V gene TRBV5-8 combines with J gene TRBJ2-1; 7 nucleotides align to TRBD1. The CDR3 is 15 residues long. V lost 1 base, J lost 4 bases, and 5 bases stayed unmatched. The germline V gene encodes CDR1 SGHTS and CDR2 YDEGEE. CDR3 protein: CASSLSGTAYNEQFF. For the CDR3, the DNA is TGTGCCAGCAGCTTGTCCGGGACAGCGTACAATGAGCAGTTCTTC.

The rearrangement joins TRBV30 to TRBJ2-7; possible D gene TRBD1, 6 bases. The V and J ends lost 0 bases and 0 bases respectively, with 12 bases between them. There are 15 residues in the CDR3. Per germline, CDR1 GTSNPN and CDR2 SVGIG (reference sequence). Here the CDR3 DNA reads TGTGCCTGGAGTGTTGGGGGCACCACCTCCTACGAGCAGTACTTC. As protein: CAWSVGGTTSYEQYF.

This clone was detected only once. This chain connects TRBV3-1 (or the pseudogene TRBV3-2) to TRBJ2-7, with TRBD2 matching over 10 bases. The CDR3 extends over 16 amino acids. The germline V gene encodes CDR1 LGHDT and CDR2 YNNKEL (reference sequence). J was trimmed by 0 bases and V by 2 bases; bases with no gene match: 4. This CDR3 reads CASSQTSGIFSYEQYF. CDR3 DNA: TGTGCCAGCAGCCAAACTAGCGGGATTTTCTCCTACGAGCAGTACTTC.

This clone was seen a few times. J is TRBJ1-5 and V is TRBV28; D call uncertain. There are 12 residues in the CDR3. Germline V gene sequence: CDR1 MDHEN, CDR2 SYDVKM. V gave up 4 bases and J gave up 5 bases, with 6 bases separating them. This CDR3 is CASSSMYQPQHF. The CDR3, as DNA: TGTGCCAGCAGTTCCATGTATCAGCCCCAGCATTTT.

CDR3 sequence: CASSLGQGYGRTYGYTF. For the CDR3, the DNA is TGTGCCAGCAGTTTAGGCCAGGGCTATGGAAGGACCTATGGCTACACCTTC. The V and J genes are TRBV28 and TRBJ1-2, with D possibly being TRBD1 (5 bases). Trimming pared 2 bases from V and 4 bases from J, leaving 20 bases between. Germline CDR1 and CDR2: MDHEN and SYDVKM. The CDR3 has 17 residues.

This clone was seen a few times. The chain combines TRBV19 with TRBJ1-3; unclear D gene. The CDR3 consists of 15 residues. Germline V gene sequence: CDR1 LNHDA, CDR2 SQIVND (reference sequence). V was trimmed by 6 bases and J by 0 bases, leaving 12 bases between them. This CDR3 reads CASSRDTASGNTIYF. CDR3 DNA: TGTGCCAGTAGCCGAGACACGGCCTCTGGAAACACCATATATTTT.